Listed here are 21 T cell receptor beta chains from one sample, sequenced in a study of CD8 T cells in ankylosing spondylitis (dated by TCRdb to 2016 to 2017). Libraries were made using 5' RACE. This sample was sequenced with an Illumina HiSeq 2500. The public reads were quality trimmed at Q25 with fastp and then assembled into clones with MiXCR by TCRdb, keeping productive beta chains. Identical CDR3 protein sequences are pooled into one entry, listed with their most common genes and DNA. This sample lists some 63,000 distinct CDR3 sequences; approximately 5.7% were detected once. The top ten clones comprise approximately 5% of the sample. Sample: synovial fluid, either unsorted or a sorted T cell fraction (not recorded which). These receptors were taken from a male donor with ankylosing spondylitis.

This clonotype was seen at least ten times. The V and J genes are TRBV5-1 and TRBJ2-1; no reliable D call. Germline V gives CDR1 SGHRS, CDR2 YFSETQ. The germline V and J ends were trimmed by 2 bases and 4 bases, with 4 bases remaining between them. The CDR3 has 12 amino acids. In DNA form, the CDR3 reads TGCGCCAGCAGCTTCGGGTACAATGAGCAGTTCTTC. It yields the protein CASSFGYNEQFF.

V is TRBV7-2 and J is TRBJ1-2, with TRBD1 identical over 11 bases. The length of the CDR3 is 15 residues. J was trimmed by 7 bases and V by 4 bases; bases with no gene match: 8. Germline V gene lookup returns CDR1 SGHTA and CDR2 FQGNSA. CDR3 sequence reads: CASSSGQGAYGGYTF. The CDR3 coding sequence is TGTGCCAGCAGCTCCGGACAGGGGGCGTATGGTGGCTACACCTTC.

This clonotype was counted many times. In DNA form, the CDR3 reads TGCAGCGTTGCCCTAGCGGGAGTAGGTAACGAGCAGTACTTC. It specifies CSVALAGVGNEQYF. V is TRBV29-1 and J is TRBJ2-7; 10 nucleotides agree with TRBD2. The CDR3 loop spans 14 amino acids. Germline V CDR1 and CDR2: SQVTM, ANQGSEA. The V segment lost 4 bases and the J segment 5 bases; nucleotides outside the gene matches: 8.

This clonotype was found many times. This rearrangement joins TRBV5-1 to TRBJ1-6; TRBD1 agrees at 8 bases. The CDR3 totals 15 residues. Trimming at V came to 5 bases and at J to 7 bases, leaving 8 bases not matched to a gene. The germline gives CDR1 SGHRS, CDR2 YFSETQ. The CDR3, as DNA: TGCGCCAGCAGAAATTCTAGGACAGGGAATTCACCCCTCCACTTT. This gives the protein CASRNSRTGNSPLHF.

This clonotype turned up a few times. V usage is TRBV30 and J usage is TRBJ2-5; no clear D. The V gene's germline CDR1 is GTSNPN and CDR2 SVGIG (reference sequence). The CDR3 runs 11 residues. The germline V and J ends were trimmed by 0 bases and 5 bases, with 4 bases remaining between them. DNA for the CDR3: TGTGCCTGGAGTGTCGGGGAGACCCAGTACTTC. Protein: CAWSVGETQYF. Combining the CDR3 with reference TRBV30 and TRBJ2-5 gives the whole variable domain SQTIHQWPATLVQPVGSPLSLECTVEGTSNPNLYWYRQAAGRGLQLLFYSVGIGQISSEVPQNLSASRPQDRQFILSSKKLLLSDSGFYLCAWSVGETQYFGPGTRLLVL.

The sample holds many counts of this clonotype. The chain employs TRBV6-1 and TRBJ2-7; D assignment may be TRBD1 or TRBD2 (5 bases each). Trimming removed 6 bases at V and 2 bases at J, with 14 bases between. CDR3 size: 14 residues. Germline CDR1 and CDR2: MNHNS and SASEGT. The CDR3 DNA reads TGTGCCAGCAGCCTCGTCTTGGGGGCCTACGAGCAGTACTTC. This encodes CASSLVLGAYEQYF.

This clonotype came up once. The chain joins TRBV3-1 to TRBJ1-2, with D hard to call. Germline assignment: CDR1 LGHDT and CDR2 YNNKEL (reference sequence). V lost 4 bases, J lost 7 bases, and 16 bases lay in between. CDR3 length: 14 amino acids. The CDR3 here is CASSPREQSRGYTF. The CDR3 DNA reads TGTGCCAGCAGCCCCCGGGAACAGTCTCGTGGCTACACCTTC.

This clonotype was detected a few times. The chain joins TRBV5-1 to TRBJ2-4; no clear D gene. Germline CDR1 SGHRS, CDR2 YFSETQ. V gave up 1 base and J gave up 1 base, with 9 bases separating them. The CDR3 has 15 amino acids. The CDR3 DNA follows: TGCGCCAGCAGCTTGCTCCAAGGGGCCAAAAACATTCAGTACTTC. Translating it yields CASSLLQGAKNIQYF.

This clonotype has a count of ten or more. The chain is built from TRBV12-3 or TRBV12-4 and TRBJ2-7; D is unresolved. The CDR3 is 12 amino acids. V was trimmed by 3 bases and J by 5 bases, leaving 8 bases between them. In DNA, the CDR3 is TGTGCCAGCAGTTTCCAAGGGAACGAGCAGTACTTC. Translating gives CASSFQGNEQYF.

This clonotype has at least ten counts. V usage is TRBV7-9 and J usage is TRBJ2-2; possibly TRBD2 for D (5 bases). Trimming cost V 3 bases and J 0 bases, with 11 bases left between them. In germline, CDR1 is SEHNR, CDR2 FQNEAQ (reference sequence). This CDR3 is 16 amino acids long. The CDR3, as DNA: TGTGCCAGCAGCTTTGGTTCTAGCCCGAACACCGGGGAGCTGTTTTTT. This codes for CASSFGSSPNTGELFF.

The V gene is TRBV19, the J gene TRBJ2-5, with 7 bases matching TRBD1. The CDR3 has 13 residues. The germline V gene encodes CDR1 LNHDA and CDR2 SQIVND (reference sequence). V was clipped by 9 bases and J by 0 bases; unmatched bases: 4. The CDR3 loop is CASRGQYQETQYF. The CDR3 nucleotides read TGTGCCAGCAGGGGACAGTACCAAGAGACCCAGTACTTC.

Ten or more counts support this clonotype. The chain uses TRBV15 and TRBJ2-3; perhaps D is TRBD1 or TRBD2 (5 bases each). From germline, CDR1 is LNHNV and CDR2 YYDKDF (reference sequence). This CDR3 region has 17 residues. V gave up 0 bases and J gave up 6 bases, with 19 bases separating them. The CDR3 sequence: CATSRDGTVGVQDTQYF. The CDR3 DNA reads as TGTGCCACCAGCAGAGACGGGACGGTAGGGGTTCAGGATACGCAGTATTTT.

Judged by abundance, this clonotype is medium-sized (0.01 to 0.1%). The chain employs TRBV30 and TRBJ1-2; D remains unclear. This CDR3 is built from 13 residues. Trimming removed 1 base from V and 6 bases from J, with 12 bases in between. Germline CDR1 and CDR2: GTSNPN and SVGIG (reference sequence). In DNA, the CDR3 is TGTGCCTGGAGTGAGGATCCGGGCAATGGCTACACCTTC. It yields the protein CAWSEDPGNGYTF.

This clonotype was picked up many times. This chain links TRBV28 with TRBJ1-2; 7 bases align to TRBD1. The junction had 14 bases not matched to a gene; V was cut back by 5 bases and J by 5 bases. Germline lookup yields CDR1 MDHEN and CDR2 SYDVKM. CDR3 length: 16 residues. CDR3 nucleotides: TGTGCCAGCAGTCTCACAGGGGCAGTCGGACGGTATGGCTACACCTTC. This encodes CASSLTGAVGRYGYTF.

In its sample, this clonotype was seen many times. The rearrangement links TRBV28 to TRBJ1-5; 10 bases agree with TRBD1. Germline loops: CDR1 MDHEN, CDR2 SYDVKM. The V segment lost 4 bases and the J segment 2 bases; nucleotides outside the gene matches: 8. The CDR3 loop spans 17 amino acids. CDR3 sequence: CASSSLTGGWGNQPQHF. The CDR3 nucleotides read TGTGCCAGCAGTTCCCTGACAGGGGGCTGGGGCAATCAGCCCCAGCATTTT. The complete variable domain, with remaining parts taken from reference TRBV28 and TRBJ1-5, reads DVKVTQSSRYLVKRTGEKVFLECVQDMDHENMFWYRQDPGLGLRLIYFSYDVKMKEKGDIPEGYSVSREKKERFSLILESASTNQTSMYLCASSSLTGGWGNQPQHFGDGTRLSIL.

This clonotype was seen repeatedly, ten times or more. V gene TRBV18 combines with J gene TRBJ1-1; D is possibly TRBD1 (6 bases). This CDR3 contains 14 residues. Looked up from germline, CDR1 is KGHSH and CDR2 is LQKENI. V lost 10 bases and J lost 3, with 18 bases in between. CDR3 bases: TGTGCCACAAACTTACAGGGTCGCGACACTGAAGCTTTCTTT. Protein: CATNLQGRDTEAFF.

This clonotype was picked up many times. The chain carries TRBV20-1 and TRBJ2-7; 8 positions match TRBD2. V shed 4 bases and J 0 bases; nucleotides not matched to a gene: 5. This CDR3 spans 14 amino acids. CDR1 is DFQATT, CDR2 SNEGSKA, per germline (reference sequence). The CDR3 is CSANIAGPSYEQYF. The CDR3 DNA reads as TGCAGTGCTAACATAGCGGGACCCTCCTACGAGCAGTACTTC.

There are a few counts of this clonotype. The rearrangement uses TRBV27 and TRBJ1-6, with D perhaps matching TRBD1 (6 bases). The V end was cut by 5 bases, the J end by 0 bases, with 17 bases between. The CDR3 runs to 18 residues. Germline CDR1 and CDR2: MNHEY and SMNVEV (reference sequence). This CDR3 reads CASSEIQDRSSYNSPLHF. CDR3 DNA sequence: TGTGCCAGCAGTGAAATACAGGACAGAAGCTCCTATAATTCACCCCTCCACTTT.

Many counts were recorded for this clonotype. The chain recombines TRBV6-5 with TRBJ2-1; no definite D call. From germline, CDR1 is MNHEY and CDR2 SVGAGI. The V and J ends lost 2 bases and 8 bases respectively, with 13 bases between them. This CDR3 contains 14 residues. The CDR3 loop is CASSYGPRLDEQFF. The CDR3 DNA sequence: TGTGCCAGCAGTTACGGTCCGCGTTTGGATGAGCAGTTCTTC.

This clonotype was seen at least ten times. V gene TRBV20-1 combines with J gene TRBJ2-2; the match to TRBD2 covers 12 bases. CDR3 size: 20 residues. The V segment lost 2 bases and the J segment 0 bases; nucleotides outside the gene matches: 13. Germline V gene data show CDR1 as DFQATT and CDR2 as SNEGSKA (reference sequence). The CDR3, as DNA: TGCAGTGCTAGACCCTATCGAGCTAGCGGGAGGGCCCCGAACACCGGGGAGCTGTTTTTT. Translation: CSARPYRASGRAPNTGELFF.

The rearrangement uses TRBV6-5 and TRBJ1-2, with a weak D call TRBD1 (5 bases). The germline V gene encodes CDR1 MNHEY and CDR2 SVGAGI. The V end lost 0 bases, the J end lost 4 bases, and 9 bases lay between the germline ends. This CDR3 is built from 14 residues. As DNA, the CDR3 is TGTGCCAGCAGTTACTCGACGGGACGCTATGGCTACACCTTC. Translated: CASSYSTGRYGYTF.